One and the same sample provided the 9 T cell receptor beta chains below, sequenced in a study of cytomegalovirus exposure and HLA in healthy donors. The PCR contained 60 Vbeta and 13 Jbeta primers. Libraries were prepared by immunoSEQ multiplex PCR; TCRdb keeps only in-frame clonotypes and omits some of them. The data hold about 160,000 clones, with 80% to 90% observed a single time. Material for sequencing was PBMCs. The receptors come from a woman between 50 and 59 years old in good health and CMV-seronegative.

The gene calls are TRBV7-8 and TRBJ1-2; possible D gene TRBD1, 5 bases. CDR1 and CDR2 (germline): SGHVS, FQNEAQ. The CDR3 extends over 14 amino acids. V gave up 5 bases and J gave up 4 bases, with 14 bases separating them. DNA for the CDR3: TGTGCCAGCAGCACCGACAGCCTCAGCTATGGCTACACCTTC. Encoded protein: CASSTDSLSYGYTF.

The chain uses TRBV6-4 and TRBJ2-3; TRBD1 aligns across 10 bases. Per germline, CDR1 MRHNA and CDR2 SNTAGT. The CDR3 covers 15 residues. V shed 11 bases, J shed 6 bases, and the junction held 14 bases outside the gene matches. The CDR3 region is CAGFDRGREADTQYF. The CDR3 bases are TGTGCCGGATTCGACAGGGGGCGAGAGGCGGATACGCAGTATTTT.

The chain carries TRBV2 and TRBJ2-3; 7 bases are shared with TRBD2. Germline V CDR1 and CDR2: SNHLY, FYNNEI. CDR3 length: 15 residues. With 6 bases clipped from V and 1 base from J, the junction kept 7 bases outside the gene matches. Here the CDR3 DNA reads TGTGCCAGCAGCCGCCGTCTAGCGGGCACAGATACGCAGTATTTT. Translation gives CASSRRLAGTDTQYF.

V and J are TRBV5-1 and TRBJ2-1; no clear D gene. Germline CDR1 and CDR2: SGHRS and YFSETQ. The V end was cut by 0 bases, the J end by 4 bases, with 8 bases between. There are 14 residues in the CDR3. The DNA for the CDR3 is TGCGCCAGCAGCTTGGCTGGGCAGTACAATGAGCAGTTCTTC. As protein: CASSLAGQYNEQFF.

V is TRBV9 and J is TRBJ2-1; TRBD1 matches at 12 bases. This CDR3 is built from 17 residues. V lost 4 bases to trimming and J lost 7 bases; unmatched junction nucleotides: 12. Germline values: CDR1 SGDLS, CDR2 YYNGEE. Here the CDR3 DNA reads TGTGCCAGCAGCCTAGCGACCGGGACAGGGGGCAAGAATGAGCAGTTCTTC. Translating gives CASSLATGTGGKNEQFF.

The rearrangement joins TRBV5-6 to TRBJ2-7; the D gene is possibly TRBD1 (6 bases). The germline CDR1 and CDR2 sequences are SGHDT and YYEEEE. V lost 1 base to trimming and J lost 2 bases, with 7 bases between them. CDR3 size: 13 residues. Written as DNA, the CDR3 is TGTGCCAGCAGCTTGTGGACAGCCTACGAGCAGTACTTC. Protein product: CASSLWTAYEQYF.

CDR3 nucleotides: TGTGCCAGCAGCCCGTGGACCGGGGGGGCCTCCTACAATGAGCAGTTCTTC. Protein sequence: CASSPWTGGASYNEQFF. The V and J genes are TRBV11-2 and TRBJ2-1, with TRBD2 matching over 8 bases. CDR1 and CDR2 (germline): SGHAT, FQNNGV. The CDR3 has 17 residues. Trimming cost V 5 bases and J 0 bases; bases outside gene matches: 9.

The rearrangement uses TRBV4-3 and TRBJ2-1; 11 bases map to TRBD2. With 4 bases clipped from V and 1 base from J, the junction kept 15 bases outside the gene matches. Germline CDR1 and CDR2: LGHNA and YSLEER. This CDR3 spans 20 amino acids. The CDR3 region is CASSLGTSGTLNKSYNEQFF. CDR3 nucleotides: TGCGCCAGCAGCCTAGGGACTAGCGGTACTCTTAATAAATCCTACAATGAGCAGTTCTTC.

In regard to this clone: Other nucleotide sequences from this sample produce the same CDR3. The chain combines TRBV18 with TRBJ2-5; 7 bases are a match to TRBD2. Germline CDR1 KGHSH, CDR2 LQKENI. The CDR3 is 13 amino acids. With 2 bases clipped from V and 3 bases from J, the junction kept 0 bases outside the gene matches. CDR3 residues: CASSPGTKETQYF. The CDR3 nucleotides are TGTGCCAGCTCACCAGGGACTAAAGAGACCCAGTACTTC.